A single TCR beta chain is shown here with its context. The antigen remains undetermined. A read error is possible here, since a much larger clone lies one base away. The entry originates in a study of T cells in Graves' hyperthyroidism and ophthalmopathy. The study, taken as a whole, reports: Ophthalmopathy, as predicted by the model, came a median approximately 6.5 months after the prediction.

CDR1 and CDR2 (germline): LGHDT, YNNKEL (reference sequence). The CDR3 loop spans 11 amino acids. From RNA transcripts, TCR beta CDR3 regions were amplified. The TCR CDR3 was amplified in a first-round RT-PCR using the HTBI primer set. Using its own MiXCR run on the multiplex PCR reads, TCRdb lists one record per CDR3 protein. The table records hundreds of thousands of distinct CDR3 sequences, around 25% of them present only once. V usage is TRBV3-1 and J usage is TRBJ2-7; D ambiguous. Sequenced sample: blood. This clonotype originated in a man over 45 with Graves' hyperthyroidism. CDR3 coding DNA: TGTGCCGGCAGCCAAGGGTTCGAGCAGTACTTC. It translates to CAGSQGFEQYF.